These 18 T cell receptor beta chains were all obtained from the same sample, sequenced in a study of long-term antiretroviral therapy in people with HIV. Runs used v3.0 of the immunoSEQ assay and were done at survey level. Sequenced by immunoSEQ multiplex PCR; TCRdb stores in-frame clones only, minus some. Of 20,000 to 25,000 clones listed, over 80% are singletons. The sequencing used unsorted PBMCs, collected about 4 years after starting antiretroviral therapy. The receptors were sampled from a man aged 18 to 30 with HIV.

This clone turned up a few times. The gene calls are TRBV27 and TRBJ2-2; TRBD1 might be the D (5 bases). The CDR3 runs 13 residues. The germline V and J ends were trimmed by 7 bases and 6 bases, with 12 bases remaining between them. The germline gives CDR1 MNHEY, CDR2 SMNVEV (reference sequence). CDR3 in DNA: TGTGCCAGCACCCCAGGGTTTTCCGGGGAGCTGTTTTTT. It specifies CASTPGFSGELFF.

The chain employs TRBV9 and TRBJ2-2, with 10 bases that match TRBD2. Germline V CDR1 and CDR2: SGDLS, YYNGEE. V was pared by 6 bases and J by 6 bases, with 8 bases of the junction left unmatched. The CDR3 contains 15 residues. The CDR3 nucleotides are TGTGCCAGCAATGAGCGGGGGGGCACCGCCGGGGAGCTGTTTTTT. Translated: CASNERGGTAGELFF.

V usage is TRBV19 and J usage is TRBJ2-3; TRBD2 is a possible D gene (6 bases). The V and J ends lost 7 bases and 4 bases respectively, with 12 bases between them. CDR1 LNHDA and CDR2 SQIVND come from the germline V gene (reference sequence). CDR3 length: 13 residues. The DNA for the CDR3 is TGTGCCAGTATTGGGGGGTTCGCAGATACGCAGTATTTT. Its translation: CASIGGFADTQYF.

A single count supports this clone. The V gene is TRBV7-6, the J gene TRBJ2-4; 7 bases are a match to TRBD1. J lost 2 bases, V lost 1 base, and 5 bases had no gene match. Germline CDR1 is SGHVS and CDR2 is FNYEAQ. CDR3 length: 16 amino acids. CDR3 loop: CASSLGVGGSKNIQYF. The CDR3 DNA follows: TGTGCCAGCAGCTTAGGAGTAGGGGGCTCCAAAAACATTCAGTACTTC. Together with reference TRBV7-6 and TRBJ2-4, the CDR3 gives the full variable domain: GAGVSQSPRYKVTKRGQDVALRCDPISGHVSLYWYRQALGQGPEFLTYFNYEAQQDKSGLPNDRFSAERPEGSISTLTIQRTEQRDSAMYRCASSLGVGGSKNIQYFGAGTRLSVL.

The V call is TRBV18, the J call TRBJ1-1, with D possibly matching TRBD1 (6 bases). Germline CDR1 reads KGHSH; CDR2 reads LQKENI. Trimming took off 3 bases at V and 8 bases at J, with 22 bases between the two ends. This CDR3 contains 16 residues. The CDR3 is CASSPPSQQGRGEAFF. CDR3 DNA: TGTGCCAGCTCACCGCCCTCCCAACAGGGCCGAGGGGAAGCTTTCTTT.

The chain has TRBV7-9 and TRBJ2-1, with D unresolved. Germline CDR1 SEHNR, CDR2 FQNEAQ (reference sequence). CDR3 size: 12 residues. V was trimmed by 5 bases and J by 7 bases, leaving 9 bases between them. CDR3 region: CASSMSVNEQFF. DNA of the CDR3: TGTGCCAGCAGCATGAGTGTGAATGAGCAGTTCTTC.

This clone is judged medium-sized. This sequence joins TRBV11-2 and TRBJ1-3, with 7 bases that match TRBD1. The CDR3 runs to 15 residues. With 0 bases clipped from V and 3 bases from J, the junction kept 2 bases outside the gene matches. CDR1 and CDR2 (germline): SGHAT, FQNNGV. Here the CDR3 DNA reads TGTGCCAGCAGCTTAGAGGGACAGCTTGGAAACACCATATATTTT. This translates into CASSLEGQLGNTIYF.

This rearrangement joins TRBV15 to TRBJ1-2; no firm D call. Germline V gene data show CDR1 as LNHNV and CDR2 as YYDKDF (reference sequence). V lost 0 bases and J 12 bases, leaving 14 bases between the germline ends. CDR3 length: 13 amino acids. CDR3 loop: CATSRDQDGSNTF. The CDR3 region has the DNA TGTGCCACCAGCAGAGATCAGGACGGATCTAACACCTTC.

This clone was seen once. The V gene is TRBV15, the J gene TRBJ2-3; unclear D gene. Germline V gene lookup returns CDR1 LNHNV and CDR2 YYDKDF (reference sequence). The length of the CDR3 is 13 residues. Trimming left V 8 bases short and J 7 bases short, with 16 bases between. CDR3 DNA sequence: TGTGCCACCGATCGGCCAGGTTCTAATACGCAGTATTTT. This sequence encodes CATDRPGSNTQYF.

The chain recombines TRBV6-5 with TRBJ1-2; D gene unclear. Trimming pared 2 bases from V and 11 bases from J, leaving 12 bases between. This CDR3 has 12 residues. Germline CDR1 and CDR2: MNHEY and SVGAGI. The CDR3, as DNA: TGTGCCAGCAGTTACGACCCGCCGTTTTACACCTTC. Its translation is CASSYDPPFYTF.

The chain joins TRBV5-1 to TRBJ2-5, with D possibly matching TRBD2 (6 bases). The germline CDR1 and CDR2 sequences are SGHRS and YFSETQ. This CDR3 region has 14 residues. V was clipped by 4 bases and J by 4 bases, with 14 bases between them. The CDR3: CASSEDMEGETQYF. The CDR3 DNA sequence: TGCGCCAGCAGCGAGGACATGGAGGGAGAGACCCAGTACTTC. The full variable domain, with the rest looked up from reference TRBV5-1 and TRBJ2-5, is KAGVTQTPRYLIKTRGQQVTLSCSPISGHRSVSWYQQTPGQGLQFLFEYFSETQRNKGNFPGRFSGRQFSNSRSEMNVSTLELGDSALYLCASSEDMEGETQYFGPGTRLLVL.

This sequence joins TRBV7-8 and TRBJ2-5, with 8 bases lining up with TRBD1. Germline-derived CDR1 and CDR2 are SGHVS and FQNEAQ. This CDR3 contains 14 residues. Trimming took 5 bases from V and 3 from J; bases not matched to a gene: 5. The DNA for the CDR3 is TGTGCCAGCAGCGCCGGGACAGGTGAAGAGACCCAGTACTTC. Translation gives CASSAGTGEETQYF.

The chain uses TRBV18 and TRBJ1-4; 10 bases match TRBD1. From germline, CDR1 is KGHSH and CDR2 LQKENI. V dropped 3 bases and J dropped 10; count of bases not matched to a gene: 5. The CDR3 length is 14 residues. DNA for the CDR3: TGTGCCAGCTCACCGGCTAGACAGGGGGCAAAACTGTTTTTT. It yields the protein CASSPARQGAKLFF.

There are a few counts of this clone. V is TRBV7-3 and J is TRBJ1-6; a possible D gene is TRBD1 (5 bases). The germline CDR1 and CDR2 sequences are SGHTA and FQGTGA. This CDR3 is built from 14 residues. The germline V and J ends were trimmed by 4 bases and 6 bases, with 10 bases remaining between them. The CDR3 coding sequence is TGTGCCAGCAGCTCGGGACCGCTTAATTCACCCCTCCACTTT. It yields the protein CASSSGPLNSPLHF.

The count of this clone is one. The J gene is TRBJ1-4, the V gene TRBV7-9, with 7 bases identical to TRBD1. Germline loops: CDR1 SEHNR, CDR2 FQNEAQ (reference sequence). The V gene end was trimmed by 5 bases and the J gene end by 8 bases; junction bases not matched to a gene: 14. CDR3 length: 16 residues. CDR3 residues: CASSPDRTGSKEKLFF. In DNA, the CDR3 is TGTGCCAGCAGCCCCGACCGGACAGGTTCGAAAGAAAAACTGTTTTTT.

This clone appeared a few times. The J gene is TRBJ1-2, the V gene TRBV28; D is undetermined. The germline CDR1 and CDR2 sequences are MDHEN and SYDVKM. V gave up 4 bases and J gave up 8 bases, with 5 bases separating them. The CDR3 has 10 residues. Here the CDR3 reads CASSSGGYTF. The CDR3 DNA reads TGTGCCAGCAGTTCTGGAGGCTACACCTTC.

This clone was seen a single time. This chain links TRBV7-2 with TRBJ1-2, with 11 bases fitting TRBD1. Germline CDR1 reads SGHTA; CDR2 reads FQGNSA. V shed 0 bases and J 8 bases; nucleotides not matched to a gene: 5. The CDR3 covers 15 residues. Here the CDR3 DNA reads TGTGCCAGCAGCTTAGCGCGGACAGGGGGCCGCGGCTACACCTTC. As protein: CASSLARTGGRGYTF. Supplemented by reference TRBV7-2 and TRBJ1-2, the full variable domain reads GAGVSQSPSNKVTEKGKDVELRCDPISGHTALYWYRQSLGQGLEFLIYFQGNSAPDKSGLPSDRFSAERTGGSVSTLTIQRTQQEDSAVYLCASSLARTGGRGYTFGSGTRLTVV.

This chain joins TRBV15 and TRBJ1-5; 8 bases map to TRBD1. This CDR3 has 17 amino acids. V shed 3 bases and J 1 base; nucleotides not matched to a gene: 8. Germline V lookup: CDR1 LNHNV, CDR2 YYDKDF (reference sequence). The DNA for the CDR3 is TGTGCCACCAGCAGCGGGGGATGGGACAGGAGCAATCAGCCCCAGCATTTT. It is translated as CATSSGGWDRSNQPQHF.